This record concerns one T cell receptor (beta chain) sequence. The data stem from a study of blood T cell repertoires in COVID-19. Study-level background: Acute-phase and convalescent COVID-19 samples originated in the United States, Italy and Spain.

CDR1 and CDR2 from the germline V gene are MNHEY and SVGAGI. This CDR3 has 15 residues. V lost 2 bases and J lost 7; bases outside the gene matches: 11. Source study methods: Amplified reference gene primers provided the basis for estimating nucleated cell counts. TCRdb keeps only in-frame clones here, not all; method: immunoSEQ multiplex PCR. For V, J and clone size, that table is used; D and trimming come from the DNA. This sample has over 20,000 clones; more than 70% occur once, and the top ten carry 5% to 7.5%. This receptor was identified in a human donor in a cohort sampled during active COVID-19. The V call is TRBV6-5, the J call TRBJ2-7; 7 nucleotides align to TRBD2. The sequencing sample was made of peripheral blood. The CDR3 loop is CASSYLRTRSEEQYF. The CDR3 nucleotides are TGTGCCAGCAGTTACCTGAGGACTAGATCGGAGGAGCAGTACTTC.